This T cell receptor beta chain was obtained from a study of regulatory T cells in long-lasting Graves disease. The sample's time point: newly diagnosed GD, antithyroid drugs for less than 3 months. PBMC RNA served as the TCR library source. Blood from the periphery, about 9.2 milliliters in all, was drawn into EDTA tubes. With iRepertoire HTBI primers and Arm-PCR of CDR3 regions, TCR beta libraries were built. TCRdb re-analysed the multiplex PCR reads in MiXCR, keeping a single row per CDR3 protein. The repertoire consists of 250,000 or so distinct CDR3 sequences, with 20% to 25% occurring once and the leading ten covering roughly 13%. Study findings and constraints: The persistent group shared 2,700 or so public clonotypes, more than the approximately 890 shared by new patients. Rather than thyroid tissue, only peripheral blood underwent study.

This clonotype showed up many times. The antigen is undetermined. Trimming cost V 4 bases and J 0 bases, with 11 bases left between them. Germline values: CDR1 SGHRS, CDR2 YFSETQ. The CDR3 sequence is 16 residues long. The clonotype was recovered from a female donor with Graves disease. Specimen: peripheral blood mononuclear cells (PBMCs), collected at new diagnosis, from a patient treated with antithyroid drugs. J is TRBJ2-6 and V is TRBV5-1; the D gene is possibly TRBD2 (5 bases). The CDR3 DNA reads TGCGCCAGCAGCGCGTCCCGGGACTCTGGGGCCAACGTCCTGACTTTC. Its translation is CASSASRDSGANVLTF.